A single sample is the source of the 18 T cell receptor beta chains below, sequenced in a study of T cell responses to AZD1222 COVID-19 vaccine. Method: immunoSEQ multiplex PCR; TCRdb's copy keeps in-frame clones and lacks some. The data hold about 180,000 clones, with 88% observed a single time. The source material was peripheral blood, sampled on day 0 of AZD1222 vaccination. These receptors all stem from an adult in good health.

V gene TRBV29-1 combines with J gene TRBJ2-1; no clear D gene. Germline-derived CDR1 and CDR2 are SQVTM and ANQGSEA. The CDR3 length is 14 residues. V was trimmed by 2 bases and J by 0 bases, leaving 8 bases between them. The CDR3 loop reads CSVEPTSSYNEQFF. In DNA, the CDR3 is TGCAGCGTTGAACCTACGAGCTCCTACAATGAGCAGTTCTTC.

The chain couples TRBV7-9 to TRBJ1-5; D gene ambiguous. The CDR3 consists of 15 residues. Looked up from germline, CDR1 is SEHNR and CDR2 is FQNEAQ (reference sequence). V shed 1 base and J shed 7 bases, with 14 bases lying between them. The CDR3 loop is CASSLDETLGQPQHF. CDR3 nucleotide sequence: TGTGCCAGCAGCTTAGACGAGACGCTCGGCCAGCCCCAGCATTTT.

V and J are TRBV5-4 and TRBJ2-4; D possibly corresponds to TRBD2 (6 bases). The V end lost 0 bases, the J end lost 0 bases, and 7 bases lay between the germline ends. Germline CDR1 is SGHNT and CDR2 is YYREEE (reference sequence). The CDR3 is 15 residues long. CDR3 in amino acids: CASSLGGAAKNIQYF. CDR3 DNA sequence: TGTGCCAGCAGCTTGGGCGGGGCAGCCAAAAACATTCAGTACTTC.

The chain is built from TRBV2 and TRBJ1-4; 9 bases agree with TRBD1. This CDR3 region has 14 residues. V shed 6 bases and J 8 bases; nucleotides not matched to a gene: 7. CDR1 is SNHLY and CDR2 is FYNNEI in the germline V gene. Written as DNA, the CDR3 is TGTGCCAGCAGAATAACAGGGGGCAACGAAAAACTGTTTTTT. This encodes CASRITGGNEKLFF.

This rearrangement joins TRBV4-3 to TRBJ2-3; no reliable D call. CDR1 and CDR2 from the germline V gene are LGHNA and YSLEER. The CDR3 extends over 16 amino acids. Trimming removed 0 bases at V and 6 bases at J, with 16 bases between. CDR3 loop: CASSQDGPVFGDTQYF. The CDR3 DNA follows: TGCGCCAGCAGCCAAGATGGGCCGGTCTTCGGGGATACGCAGTATTTT.

This clone came up once. V usage is TRBV19 and J usage is TRBJ1-2, with D hard to call. CDR3 size: 13 residues. The germline CDR1 and CDR2 sequences are LNHDA and SQIVND (reference sequence). V lost 3 bases, J lost 9 bases, and 14 bases lay in between. CDR3 sequence reads: CASSIGTESRYTF. The CDR3 region has the DNA TGTGCCAGTAGTATCGGAACAGAGAGCCGCTACACCTTC.

V usage is TRBV30 and J usage is TRBJ1-2; D not certain. CDR3 length: 11 amino acids. V lost 0 bases to trimming and J lost 8 bases, with 7 bases between them. Per germline, CDR1 GTSNPN and CDR2 SVGIG (reference sequence). CDR3 amino acids: CAWSVKVGYTF. The CDR3, as DNA: TGTGCCTGGAGTGTGAAGGTGGGCTACACCTTC.

This sequence joins TRBV28 and TRBJ1-2; 7 bases agree with TRBD1. The CDR3 is 13 amino acids. CDR1 and CDR2 (germline): MDHEN, SYDVKM. J lost 4 bases, V lost 4 bases, and 3 bases had no gene match. The CDR3 reads CASSSRDSYGYTF. For the CDR3, the DNA is TGTGCCAGCAGTTCCCGGGACAGCTATGGCTACACCTTC.

The chain couples TRBV6-6 to TRBJ2-2; 8 bases map to TRBD1. With 11 bases clipped from V and 3 bases from J, the junction kept 5 bases outside the gene matches. The germline gives CDR1 MNHNY, CDR2 SVGAGI (reference sequence). The CDR3 runs to 13 residues. CDR3 amino acids: CAGYRGDTGELFF. In nucleotides, the CDR3 is TGTGCCGGGTACAGGGGGGACACCGGGGAGCTGTTTTTT.

The rearrangement joins TRBV3-1 (or the pseudogene TRBV3-2) to TRBJ1-3, with unresolved D. The CDR3 sequence is 15 residues long. The germline V gene encodes CDR1 LGHDT and CDR2 YNNKEL (reference sequence). V gave up 0 bases and J gave up 0 bases, with 6 bases separating them. DNA for the CDR3: TGTGCCAGCAGCCAAGAAGGGCACTCTGGAAACACCATATATTTT. Protein product: CASSQEGHSGNTIYF.

This chain connects TRBV19 to TRBJ1-4; possibly TRBD1 for D (5 bases). Trimming cost V 6 bases and J 4 bases, with 9 bases left between them. The CDR3 spans 13 residues. Germline CDR1 reads LNHDA; CDR2 reads SQIVND (reference sequence). CDR3 residues: CASSDRDNEKLFF. CDR3 sequence (DNA): TGTGCCAGTAGCGACAGAGATAATGAAAAACTGTTTTTT. Variable domain in full (rest from reference TRBV19 and TRBJ1-4): DGGITQSPKYLFRKEGQNVTLSCEQNLNHDAMYWYRQDPGQGLRLIYYSQIVNDFQKGDIAEGYSVSREKKESFPLTVTSAQKNPTAFYLCASSDRDNEKLFFGSGTQLSVL.

V usage is TRBV15 and J usage is TRBJ1-1; D is unclear. CDR3 length equals 13 residues. CDR1 and CDR2 from the germline V gene are LNHNV and YYDKDF (reference sequence). Trimming left V 0 bases short and J 5 bases short, with 7 bases between. The CDR3 here is CATSRDPGTEAFF. The CDR3 DNA is TGTGCCACCAGCAGAGATCCCGGGACTGAAGCTTTCTTT.

This chain uses TRBV7-9 with TRBJ2-7, with TRBD2 identical over 9 bases. CDR1 and CDR2 from the germline V gene are SEHNR and FQNEAQ (reference sequence). This CDR3 has 16 amino acids. Losses at the gene ends were 5 bases for V and 4 bases for J; bases not matched to a gene: 12. DNA for the CDR3: TGTGCCAGCAGCAACCGAATAGCGGGGGCCGAATACGAGCAGTACTTC. It is translated as CASSNRIAGAEYEQYF.

The chain links TRBV11-2 to TRBJ1-6; TRBD1 matches 7 bases. With 5 bases clipped from V and 8 bases from J, the junction kept 9 bases outside the gene matches. CDR3 length: 15 residues. Germline V gene data show CDR1 as SGHAT and CDR2 as FQNNGV. CDR3 nucleotides: TGTGCCAGCAGCCCATCCGGGACAGAGTATTCACCCCTCCACTTT. Amino acids: CASSPSGTEYSPLHF.

This clone is a singleton in its sample. The chain is built from TRBV14 and TRBJ2-3; the D call may be TRBD1 or TRBD2 (6 bases each). The CDR3 covers 14 residues. V shed 1 base and J shed 6 bases, with 11 bases lying between them. Germline lookup yields CDR1 SGHDN and CDR2 FVKESK. In DNA form, the CDR3 reads TGTGCCAGCAGCCAAGTGGGGGGCGCGGATACGCAGTATTTT. Encoded protein: CASSQVGGADTQYF.

The chain links TRBV6-1 to TRBJ2-7; TRBD1 might be the D (5 bases). Trimming took off 2 bases at V and 5 bases at J, with 16 bases between the two ends. The CDR3 totals 15 residues. CDR1 MNHNS and CDR2 SASEGT come from the germline V gene. The DNA for the CDR3 is TGTGCCAGCAGTGAATCTCTGGGGCTATCCCACGAGCAGTACTTC. It is translated as CASSESLGLSHEQYF.

The chain is built from TRBV18 and TRBJ2-5, with TRBD1 identical over 8 bases. This CDR3 has 15 amino acids. Germline assignment: CDR1 KGHSH and CDR2 LQKENI. V trimming: 6 bases; J trimming: 5 bases; junction bases outside the gene matches: 11. The CDR3 sequence is CASSPLTGAGETQYF. In DNA form, the CDR3 reads TGTGCCAGCTCCCCCCTGACAGGGGCGGGCGAGACCCAGTACTTC.

The rearrangement joins TRBV7-3 to TRBJ2-2, with TRBD2 matching 8 bases. Germline loops: CDR1 SGHTA, CDR2 FQGTGA. The CDR3 has 14 amino acids. V lost 6 bases and J lost 2; bases outside the gene matches: 2. The CDR3 reads CASRLAVNTGELFF. The CDR3 nucleotides are TGTGCCAGCAGACTAGCGGTTAACACCGGGGAGCTGTTTTTT.